This section outlines one TCR beta chain sequence together with its context. Measured with immunoSEQ multiplex PCR; TCRdb has only the in-frame clones, and not every one. The data show approximately 240,000 clones, 80% to 90% seen once. This entry comes from a study of blood T cell repertoires in COVID-19. On the study more broadly: PBMCs, B-cell-depleted T cells, or T cells provided the cDNA or gDNA that made up the material.

Trimming left V 3 bases short and J 0 bases short, with 14 bases between. This CDR3 spans 17 amino acids. Germline CDR1 MNHEY, CDR2 SMNVEV (reference sequence). This chain links TRBV27 with TRBJ2-2; D may be TRBD2 (6 bases). The clonotype was recovered from a woman aged 60-75 years who had recovered from COVID-19. Sequencing used peripheral blood. This chain's CDR3 is CASSFSRTTTNTGELFF. The CDR3 DNA reads TGTGCCAGCAGTTTCTCTCGGACTACAACGAACACCGGGGAGCTGTTTTTT.